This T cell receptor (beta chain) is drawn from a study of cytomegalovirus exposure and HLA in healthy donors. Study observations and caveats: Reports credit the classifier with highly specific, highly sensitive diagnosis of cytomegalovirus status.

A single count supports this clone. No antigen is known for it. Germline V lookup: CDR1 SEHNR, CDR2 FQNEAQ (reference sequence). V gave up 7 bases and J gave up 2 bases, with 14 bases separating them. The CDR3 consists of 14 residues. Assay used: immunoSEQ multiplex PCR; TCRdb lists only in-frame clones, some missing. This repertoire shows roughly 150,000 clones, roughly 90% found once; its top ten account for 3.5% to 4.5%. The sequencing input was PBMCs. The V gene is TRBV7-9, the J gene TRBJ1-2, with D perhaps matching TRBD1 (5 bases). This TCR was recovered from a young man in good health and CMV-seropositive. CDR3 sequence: CASTPSGVNYGYTF. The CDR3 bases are TGTGCCAGCACCCCATCGGGGGTAAACTATGGCTACACCTTC.